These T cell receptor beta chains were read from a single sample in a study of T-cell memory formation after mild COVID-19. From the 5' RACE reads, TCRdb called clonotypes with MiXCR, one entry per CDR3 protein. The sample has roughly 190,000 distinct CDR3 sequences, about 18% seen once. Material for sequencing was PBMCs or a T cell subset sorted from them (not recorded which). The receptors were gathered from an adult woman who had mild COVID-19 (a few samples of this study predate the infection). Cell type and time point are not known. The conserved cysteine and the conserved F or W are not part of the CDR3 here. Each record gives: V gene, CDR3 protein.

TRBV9,ASSGKNTEAF
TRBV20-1,SARQESSGNTIY
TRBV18,ASSSLTGMNTEAF
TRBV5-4,ASSSAAVGAF
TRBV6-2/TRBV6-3,ASSYLAPKAEAF
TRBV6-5,ASSYSRAPEGEQY
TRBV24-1,ATSDSRTGGREQY
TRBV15,ATSRDRAGSRDTQY
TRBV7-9,ASSLAGGGGYT
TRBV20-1,SATPRGGGLDEQY
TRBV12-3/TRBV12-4,ASSRGTGAGNYGYT
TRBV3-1,ASSQVEGNEQY
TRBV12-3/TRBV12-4,ASSTDRRWEY
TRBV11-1,ASSLDPLGFEQY
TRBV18,ASSPQGRAF
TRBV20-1,SARKGTGMNTEAF
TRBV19,ASSGRGNYNEQF
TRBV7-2,ASSFQGSNEKLF
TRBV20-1,SARLGSTTDTQY
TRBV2,ASSERTSGGQADTQY
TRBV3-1,ASSQHGLTEAF
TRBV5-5,ASSLVSGKEQF
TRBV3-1,ASSQGISGRKNEQF
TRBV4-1,ASSQGGASGVTDTQY
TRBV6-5,ASSYSDRGQISYEQY
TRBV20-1,SAPFLAGGRDTQY
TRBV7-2,VSSFFRDRAAGYT
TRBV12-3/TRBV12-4,ASSLSWGTGSNQPQH
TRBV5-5,ASSRGLAGNTDTQY
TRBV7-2,ASSPGLPGKTQY
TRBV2,ASSVHQHNEKLF
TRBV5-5,ASSFEGETYNEQF
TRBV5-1,ASSLAGRNYGYT
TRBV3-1,ASRGGEAEAF
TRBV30,AWKGQGISEQY
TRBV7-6,ASSPRTLPDTQY
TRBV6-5,ASSYPSGRASGELF
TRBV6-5,ASYSYFDRGRKDEQF
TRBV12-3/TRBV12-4,ASSYWTEPGNTIY
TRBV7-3,ASSKEREETQY
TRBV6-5,ASRDREAGYGYT
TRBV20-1,SAQLRGIEQF